Shown below are 10 T cell receptor beta chains from a single sample sequenced in a study of blood T cell repertoires in COVID-19. The assay was immunoSEQ multiplex PCR, and TCRdb's table has in-frame clones only and misses some. The sample carries 150,000 to 200,000 clones, just over 90% recorded once. The sequenced material came from peripheral blood. Source of these receptors: a woman in her sixties or seventies with COVID-19, enrolled during active disease.

The V and J genes are TRBV7-3 and TRBJ2-3, with 9 positions matching TRBD2. The CDR3 runs 14 residues. The germline V gene encodes CDR1 SGHTA and CDR2 FQGTGA. V lost 4 bases and J lost 6; bases outside the gene matches: 5. Here the CDR3 reads CASSSGTSRDTQYF. CDR3 bases: TGTGCCAGCAGCTCCGGGACTAGCCGGGATACGCAGTATTTT.

With regard to this clone: Within the sample, other DNA sequences also encode this same CDR3. V usage is TRBV7-2 and J usage is TRBJ1-1; D gene ambiguous. In germline, CDR1 is SGHTA, CDR2 FQGNSA. V lost 3 bases to trimming and J lost 1 base, with 6 bases between them. The CDR3 consists of 13 residues. The CDR3 region is CASSLTENTEAFF. In nucleotides, the CDR3 is TGTGCCAGCAGCTTGACTGAGAACACTGAAGCTTTCTTT.

This clone was observed a single time. The chain employs TRBV10-3 and TRBJ1-3; D gene uncertain. CDR3 length: 16 amino acids. Trimming took 4 bases from V and 0 from J, leaving 13 bases between them. Looked up from germline, CDR1 is ENHRY and CDR2 is SYGVKD. DNA for the CDR3: TGTGCCATCAGTGGTTCGTCCGATAGCTCTGGAAACACCATATATTTT. Amino acid sequence: CAISGSSDSSGNTIYF.

CDR3 in DNA: TGTGCCAGTAGTATCCAGGCAACTAATGAAAAACTGTTTTTT. Translating it yields CASSIQATNEKLFF. The chain joins TRBV19 to TRBJ1-4; D not certain. There are 14 residues in the CDR3. With 3 bases removed from V and 0 bases from J, the gap between germline ends came to 5 bases. Per the germline V gene, CDR1 is LNHDA and CDR2 is SQIVND (reference sequence).

The chain has TRBV19 and TRBJ1-2, with D unresolved. Germline assignment: CDR1 LNHDA and CDR2 SQIVND (reference sequence). V lost 7 bases and J lost 2, with 11 bases in between. The CDR3 covers 13 residues. CDR3 sequence reads: CASMRTANYGYTF. The CDR3 DNA reads TGTGCCAGTATGAGAACAGCAAACTATGGCTACACCTTC.

Only one count was recorded for this clone. The chain is built from TRBV3-1 (or the pseudogene TRBV3-2) and TRBJ1-6; D may be TRBD1 (5 bases). There are 18 residues in the CDR3. Per the germline V gene, CDR1 is LGHDT and CDR2 is YNNKEL (reference sequence). The V end lost 0 bases, the J end lost 0 bases, and 12 bases lay between the germline ends. The CDR3 region is CASSQDRGMSSYNSPLHF. In DNA form, the CDR3 reads TGTGCCAGCAGCCAAGATCGGGGGATGAGCTCCTATAATTCACCCCTCCACTTT.

The gene calls are TRBV19 and TRBJ2-1; TRBD2 agrees at 8 bases. V shed 7 bases, J shed 8 bases, and the junction held 10 bases outside the gene matches. The V gene's germline CDR1 is LNHDA and CDR2 SQIVND (reference sequence). The CDR3 is 14 residues long. Here the CDR3 DNA reads TGTGCCAGTAAAAACGGGGGGGCCCTAGATGAGCAGTTCTTC. Translated, it gives CASKNGGALDEQFF.

The V call is TRBV19, the J call TRBJ2-2; D might be TRBD1 (6 bases). CDR1 is LNHDA and CDR2 is SQIVND in the germline V gene (reference sequence). The CDR3 totals 17 residues. Deletions cut 8 bases from V and 4 bases from J, with 23 bases between. The CDR3: CASRPGFSRGGTGELFF. The CDR3 DNA reads as TGTGCCAGTCGTCCAGGCTTCAGCCGAGGGGGCACCGGGGAGCTGTTTTTT.

This sequence joins TRBV2 and TRBJ1-1; D unresolved. Trimming took off 7 bases at V and 0 bases at J, with 9 bases between the two ends. Germline V CDR1 and CDR2: SNHLY, FYNNEI. The CDR3 runs 13 residues. CDR3 in amino acids: CASMPLMNTEAFF. In DNA, the CDR3 is TGTGCCAGCATGCCACTTATGAACACTGAAGCTTTCTTT. Full variable domain (missing parts from reference TRBV2 and TRBJ1-1): EPEVTQTPSHQVTQMGQEVILRCVPISNHLYFYWYRQILGQKVEFLVSFYNNEISEKSEIFDDQFSVERPDGSNFTLKIRSTKLEDSAMYFCASMPLMNTEAFFGQGTRLTVV.

CDR3 protein: CASSDRAGGETQYF. For the CDR3, the DNA is TGTGCCAGCAGTGATCGGGCGGGCGGAGAGACCCAGTACTTC. The chain joins TRBV2 to TRBJ2-5; D may be TRBD2 (5 bases). Germline V gene lookup returns CDR1 SNHLY and CDR2 FYNNEI. The V gene lost 3 bases and the J gene lost 4 bases, with 12 bases spanning the gap. The CDR3 is 14 amino acids.